The clone carrying this TCR beta chain was found many times. This entry is derived from a study of response to subunit inactivated influenza vaccine. CDR1 MDHEN and CDR2 SYDVKM come from the germline V gene. With 6 bases clipped from V and 1 base from J, the junction kept 5 bases outside the gene matches. The CDR3 spans 14 residues. From the RT-PCR reads, TCRdb called clonotypes with MiXCR, one entry per CDR3 protein. The table lists approximately 500,000 distinct CDR3 sequences, roughly 25% of them singletons. The sample was also linked to a second study, of T cells expressing NK-cell markers. That investigation notes: For TCR beta, cDNA was produced by 5'RACE template switching with UMIs. Clarity on HCMV specificity was lacking for the expanded NKG2C+ T cell clones.

The chain links TRBV28 to TRBJ2-7; 8 positions agree with TRBD1. This specimen consisted of CD4+ T cells sorted from PBMCs, obtained less than 13 days after vaccination. This receptor was taken from a man aged 50 or older who received an inactivated influenza vaccine. The CDR3 loop reads CASRWGQASYEQYF. DNA of the CDR3: TGTGCCAGCAGATGGGGACAGGCGTCCTACGAGCAGTACTTC.